Each of the 6 T cell receptor beta chains below was sequenced from the same sample in a study of spatial heterogeneity in lung cancer. Study-level points and caveats: Tumoral mutation counts were tracked by counts of expanded intratumoral alpha and beta TCRs.

Each CDR3 protein gets one entry after TCRdb re-called the 5' RACE reads with MiXCR. The sample contains 9,000 or so distinct CDR3 sequences, approximately 2.9% of which appear only once. Time point here: sample taken at primary tumor resection. These receptors have no identified antigens. This specimen consisted of lung tumor tissue, obtained at surgery. The receptors come from a male donor with early-stage non-small cell lung cancer.

This clonotype was counted at least ten times. The CDR3 DNA reads TGTGCCAGCAGTGACGGGGACACCGGGGAGCTGTTTTTT. Protein: CASSDGDTGELFF. The chain joins TRBV6-4 to TRBJ2-2; D unclear. There are 13 residues in the CDR3. V dropped 2 bases and J dropped 3 bases, with 4 bases sitting between them. Germline lookup yields CDR1 MRHNA and CDR2 SNTAGT.

This clonotype was detected ten times or more. J is TRBJ2-7 and V is TRBV5-4; 8 bases agree with TRBD1. The ends lost 4 bases at V and 3 bases at J; junction bases unmatched: 6. The CDR3 sequence is 14 residues long. The germline V gene encodes CDR1 SGHNT and CDR2 YYREEE (reference sequence). CDR3 nucleotide sequence: TGTGCCAGCAGCCCAGACAGGGGCTTCTACGAGCAGTACTTC. This sequence encodes CASSPDRGFYEQYF.

By share of the sample, this clonotype is medium-sized. This sequence joins TRBV5-1 and TRBJ2-2; D is uncertain. V shed 0 bases and J shed 2 bases, with 8 bases lying between them. The germline V gene encodes CDR1 SGHRS and CDR2 YFSETQ. The CDR3 is made up of 15 amino acids. In nucleotides, the CDR3 is TGCGCCAGCAGCTTGGACAGACCAAACACCGGGGAGCTGTTTTTT. Amino acid sequence: CASSLDRPNTGELFF. Variable domain in full (rest from reference TRBV5-1 and TRBJ2-2): KAGVTQTPRYLIKTRGQQVTLSCSPISGHRSVSWYQQTPGQGLQFLFEYFSETQRNKGNFPGRFSGRQFSNSRSEMNVSTLELGDSALYLCASSLDRPNTGELFFGEGSRLTVL.

At least ten counts were recorded for this clonotype. The limits of the CDR3 on the DNA are not certain, so only TCRdb's listed CDR3 is given. The gene calls are TRBV7-8 and TRBJ1-5; the table calls TRBD1, which could not be checked here. Germline CDR1 is SGHVS and CDR2 is FQNEAQ. The CDR3 is 18 residues long, counting both termini. The chain's CDR3 is CASSLASSGQAGNQPQHF.

The rearrangement uses TRBV7-3 and TRBJ1-3, with D hard to call. Trimming shortened V by 5 bases and J by 4 bases, and 6 bases separated the two germline ends. This CDR3 spans 12 amino acids. Per the germline V gene, CDR1 is SGHTA and CDR2 is FQGTGA. The CDR3 DNA follows: TGTGCCAGCAGCCCAAGCGGAAACACCATATATTTT. This translates into CASSPSGNTIYF. Together with reference TRBV7-3 and TRBJ1-3, the CDR3 gives the full variable domain: GAGVSQTPSNKVTEKGKYVELRCDPISGHTALYWYRQSLGQGPEFLIYFQGTGAADDSGLPNDRFFAVRPEGSVSTLKIQRTERGDSAVYLCASSPSGNTIYFGEGSWLTVV.

This clonotype was detected ten times or more. The chain combines TRBV7-8 with TRBJ1-1, with D unresolved. Deletions cut 1 base from V and 6 bases from J, with 12 bases between. The germline V gene has CDR1 SGHVS and CDR2 FQNEAQ. The CDR3 spans 14 residues. CDR3 coding DNA: TGTGCCAGCAGCTTAGGGGCTGTTGGCTCTGAAGCTTTCTTT. Amino acid sequence: CASSLGAVGSEAFF.